A single sample is the source of the 26 T cell receptor beta chains below, sequenced in a study of long-term antiretroviral therapy in people with HIV. The assay, immunoSEQ v3.0, was run at survey level. Only in-frame clones appear in the TCRdb table, and some are missing; sequencing was by immunoSEQ multiplex PCR. Of around 30,000 clones detected, over 75% appear once; the ten largest clones hold 8.4%. This specimen was unsorted PBMCs, taken 3 years after starting antiretroviral therapy. The receptors shown here come from a man aged 40-49 years with HIV.

The chain recombines TRBV6-6 with TRBJ1-6; weak D call: TRBD1 (6 bases). Germline V CDR1 and CDR2: MNHNY, SVGAGI (reference sequence). V was pared by 6 bases and J by 6 bases, with 12 bases between. The CDR3 length is 14 residues. Here the CDR3 DNA reads TGTGCCAGCAGCCCAACAGGGAGTAATTCACCCCTCCACTTT. Translated, it gives CASSPTGSNSPLHF.

The rearrangement links TRBV7-9 to TRBJ2-3, with D possibly matching TRBD2 (5 bases). Germline CDR1 reads SEHNR; CDR2 reads FQNEAQ (reference sequence). Trimming took off 5 bases at V and 0 bases at J, with 12 bases between the two ends. The CDR3 has 15 residues. The CDR3 reads CASSLGVLSTDTQYF. CDR3 coding DNA: TGTGCCAGCAGCCTGGGAGTCCTTAGCACAGATACGCAGTATTTT.

This chain links TRBV5-5 with TRBJ2-7; D unresolved. The V end was cut by 2 bases, the J end by 3 bases, with 6 bases between. The CDR3 length is 12 residues. Germline values: CDR1 SGHKS, CDR2 YYEKEE (reference sequence). The CDR3 nucleotides read TGTGCCAGCAGCTTAGCTTACTACGAGCAGTACTTC. Translated, it gives CASSLAYYEQYF.

This clone has a single count. The chain recombines TRBV27 with TRBJ2-7, with a possible D match to TRBD2 (5 bases). This CDR3 is 14 amino acids long. CDR1 is MNHEY and CDR2 is SMNVEV in the germline V gene (reference sequence). Trimming left V 0 bases short and J 3 bases short, with 9 bases between. In DNA, the CDR3 is TGTGCCAGCAGTTTATCGGGAGCTTACTACGAGCAGTACTTC. Encoded protein: CASSLSGAYYEQYF.

This clone qualifies as medium-sized (0.01 to 0.1%). The J gene is TRBJ1-5, the V gene TRBV4-1; D is undetermined. Trimming pared 3 bases from V and 5 bases from J, leaving 14 bases between. Germline assignment: CDR1 MGHRA and CDR2 YSYEKL. The CDR3 covers 15 residues. CDR3 in amino acids: CASSHEALGDQPQHF. Written as DNA, the CDR3 is TGCGCCAGCAGCCACGAAGCCCTCGGGGATCAGCCCCAGCATTTT.

The V call is TRBV7-9, the J call TRBJ1-3; 11 bases match TRBD1. V lost 4 bases, J lost 3 bases, and 8 bases stayed unmatched. This CDR3 is built from 17 residues. Germline V gives CDR1 SEHNR, CDR2 FQNEAQ (reference sequence). CDR3 region: CASSYPRTGGIGNTIYF. DNA for the CDR3: TGTGCCAGCAGCTACCCACGGACAGGGGGCATTGGAAACACCATATATTTT. Complete variable domain (other parts from reference TRBV7-9 and TRBJ1-3): DTGVSQNPRHKITKRGQNVTFRCDPISEHNRLYWYRQTLGQGPEFLTYFQNEAQLEKSRLLSDRFSAERPKGSFSTLEIQRTEQGDSAMYLCASSYPRTGGIGNTIYFGEGSWLTVV.

The chain has TRBV10-2 and TRBJ1-5; D is undetermined. The V and J ends lost 0 bases and 6 bases respectively, with 9 bases between them. Per the germline V gene, CDR1 is WSHSY and CDR2 is SAAADI. There are 14 residues in the CDR3. CDR3 nucleotide sequence: TGCGCCAGCAGTGAGTCTAATAGGGTTCAGCCCCAGCATTTT. Protein sequence: CASSESNRVQPQHF.

The chain uses TRBV11-2 and TRBJ1-1; 10 bases fit TRBD1. Germline-derived CDR1 and CDR2 are SGHAT and FQNNGV. This CDR3 spans 15 amino acids. The V and J ends lost 4 bases and 7 bases, in that order; junction bases with no gene match: 9. The CDR3 DNA reads as TGTGCCAGCAGCTACGCCGGGACAGGGGTCCTTGAAGCTTTCTTT. It encodes CASSYAGTGVLEAFF.

In nucleotides, the CDR3 is TGTGCCAGCAGCCCTACAGACTTTAGCTCCTACGAGCAGTACTTC. Translation gives CASSPTDFSSYEQYF. The rearrangement uses TRBV6-5 and TRBJ2-7, with no clear D. CDR1 and CDR2 (germline): MNHEY, SVGAGI. The CDR3 contains 15 residues. Trimming pared 6 bases from V and 0 bases from J, leaving 15 bases between.

The V gene is TRBV5-6, the J gene TRBJ2-1; TRBD2 might be the D (6 bases). Germline CDR1 SGHDT, CDR2 YYEEEE. This CDR3 comprises 15 residues. V lost 4 bases and J lost 0, with 11 bases in between. In DNA form, the CDR3 reads TGTGCCAGCAGCCACCGACTAGACTCCTACAATGAGCAGTTCTTC. Residues: CASSHRLDSYNEQFF.

The chain links TRBV9 to TRBJ1-1, with D maybe TRBD1 (5 bases). The germline gives CDR1 SGDLS, CDR2 YYNGEE. Between the trimmed V and J ends, which lost 4 bases and 3 bases, there was a span of 16 bases. The CDR3 runs 15 residues. Here the CDR3 reads CASSPQGRIDTEAFF. CDR3 nucleotides: TGTGCCAGCAGCCCCCAGGGACGGATTGACACTGAAGCTTTCTTT.

This chain uses TRBV11-2 with TRBJ1-2; a weak D match, TRBD1 (5 bases). V lost 0 bases and J lost 5, with 16 bases in between. Germline V CDR1 and CDR2: SGHAT, FQNNGV. The CDR3 extends over 16 amino acids. As DNA, the CDR3 is TGTGCCAGCAGCTTAGAAGGTGGGGGACCACAATATGGCTACACCTTC. It specifies CASSLEGGGPQYGYTF.

This clone has a single count. This chain's CDR3 is CASRSRQRMNTEAFF. CDR3 in DNA: TGTGCCAGCAGAAGTAGACAGAGGATGAACACTGAAGCTTTCTTT. The V call is TRBV5-6, the J call TRBJ1-1; the D gene is possibly TRBD1 (5 bases). Germline assignment: CDR1 SGHDT and CDR2 YYEEEE. This CDR3 has 15 amino acids. V lost 5 bases to trimming and J lost 0 bases, with 14 bases between them.

The chain recombines TRBV5-6 with TRBJ2-3; D not resolved. V lost 4 bases and J 4 bases, leaving 7 bases between the germline ends. CDR3 length equals 12 residues. The germline V gene encodes CDR1 SGHDT and CDR2 YYEEEE. The CDR3 DNA is TGTGCCAGCAGCCCCTACTCAGATACGCAGTATTTT. Translation gives CASSPYSDTQYF. The variable domain in full, with the rest retrieved from reference TRBV5-6 and TRBJ2-3, is DAGVTQSPTHLIKTRGQQVTLRCSPKSGHDTVSWYQQALGQGPQFIFQYYEEEERQRGNFPDRFSGHQFPNYSSELNVNALLLGDSALYLCASSPYSDTQYFGPGTRLTVL.

A single count supports this clone. The chain is built from TRBV6-6 and TRBJ1-2, with a tentative D call TRBD1 (5 bases). CDR1 and CDR2 from the germline V gene are MNHNY and SVGAGI (reference sequence). The CDR3 is 11 residues long. Trimming left V 6 bases short and J 9 bases short, with 11 bases between. The CDR3 DNA reads TGTGCCAGCAGCGGGACTGGCAGCTACACCTTC. Protein product: CASSGTGSYTF.

This chain joins TRBV7-2 and TRBJ2-1, with unresolved D. This CDR3 spans 16 amino acids. The germline V gene has CDR1 SGHTA and CDR2 FQGNSA. V was cut by 0 bases and J by 7 bases, with 16 bases left in between. The CDR3 nucleotides are TGTGCCAGCAGCTTAGCTACCCCGCGGCATACGAATGAGCAGTTCTTC. Its translation is CASSLATPRHTNEQFF.

The chain joins TRBV10-3 to TRBJ2-7; possibly TRBD2 for D (5 bases). The CDR3 spans 16 residues. CDR1 ENHRY and CDR2 SYGVKD come from the germline V gene. V lost 0 bases and J 7 bases, leaving 19 bases between the germline ends. CDR3 in DNA: TGTGCCATCAGTGAGTCCTATTGGTACGGTTCGGGGGAGCAGTACTTC. Encoded protein: CAISESYWYGSGEQYF.

This chain connects TRBV5-1 to TRBJ2-7; 8 positions match TRBD2. The trim removed 0 bases at V and 7 bases at J, leaving 6 bases unmatched. Germline V gene data show CDR1 as SGHRS and CDR2 as YFSETQ. CDR3 length: 14 amino acids. CDR3 in amino acids: CASSLVRGGREQYF. Here the CDR3 DNA reads TGCGCCAGCAGCTTGGTACGGGGGGGCAGAGAGCAGTACTTC.

The chain carries TRBV13 and TRBJ1-4; D perhaps matches TRBD1 (5 bases). The V end was cut by 5 bases, the J end by 1 base, with 11 bases between. Germline values: CDR1 PRHDT, CDR2 FYEKMQ (reference sequence). This CDR3 contains 15 residues. The CDR3 is CASSVRQITNEKLFF. CDR3 nucleotide sequence: TGTGCCAGCAGCGTTCGACAGATAACTAATGAAAAACTGTTTTTT.

This clone has only a few counts. This chain uses TRBV7-2 with TRBJ1-2; 9 bases map to TRBD1. Germline trimming cut 5 bases from V and 5 bases from J; bases unmatched to any gene: 6. Germline-derived CDR1 and CDR2 are SGHTA and FQGNSA. The CDR3 spans 14 residues. CDR3 DNA: TGTGCCAGCAGCCTGGACAGGGGATCATATGGCTACACCTTC. As protein: CASSLDRGSYGYTF.

The chain is built from TRBV7-8 and TRBJ2-1, with 7 bases identical to TRBD1. J gave up 1 base and V 4 bases, and 4 bases lay outside the gene matches. CDR1 is SGHVS and CDR2 is FQNEAQ in the germline V gene. CDR3 size: 15 residues. This CDR3 reads CASSSRDRSYNEQFF. As DNA, the CDR3 is TGTGCCAGCAGCTCAAGGGACAGATCCTACAATGAGCAGTTCTTC. Supplemented by reference TRBV7-8 and TRBJ2-1, the full variable domain reads GAGVSQSPRYKVAKRGQDVALRCDPISGHVSLFWYQQALGQGPEFLTYFQNEAQLDKSGLPSDRFFAERPEGSVSTLKIQRTQQEDSAVYLCASSSRDRSYNEQFFGPGTRLTVL.

The chain has TRBV6-1 and TRBJ1-2; TRBD1 agrees at 9 bases. Losses at the gene ends were 4 bases for V and 4 bases for J; bases not matched to a gene: 10. Per germline, CDR1 MNHNS and CDR2 SASEGT. The CDR3 runs to 16 residues. The CDR3: CASSGPRGTGPYGYTF. DNA of the CDR3: TGTGCCAGCAGTGGGCCGCGGGGGACAGGGCCCTATGGCTACACCTTC.

This chain uses TRBV4-2 with TRBJ2-2; the match to TRBD2 covers 15 bases. The CDR3 totals 17 residues. V lost 4 bases, J lost 1 base, and 1 base stayed unmatched. Germline V gene data show CDR1 as LGHNA and CDR2 as YNFKEQ. The CDR3 nucleotides are TGTGCCAGCAGCCCGGGACTAGCGGGAGGGAACACCGGGGAGCTGTTTTTT. The encoded protein is CASSPGLAGGNTGELFF.

This sequence joins TRBV27 and TRBJ1-6, with 9 bases aligning to TRBD1. CDR1 and CDR2 (germline): MNHEY, SMNVEV (reference sequence). J was trimmed by 0 bases and V by 3 bases; bases with no gene match: 18. The CDR3 has 22 residues. CDR3 nucleotide sequence: TGTGCCAGCAGTTTCCATCGGACCGGGACAGGGACTTCTCGCTCCTATAATTCACCCCTCCACTTT. Translating it yields CASSFHRTGTGTSRSYNSPLHF.

The chain links TRBV14 to TRBJ2-5; no definite D call. The CDR3 runs 13 residues. V lost 5 bases, J lost 1 base, and 8 bases lay in between. CDR1 and CDR2 from the germline V gene are SGHDN and FVKESK. The CDR3 nucleotides read TGTGCCAGCAGCAGTACTTCCCAAGAGACCCAGTACTTC. As protein: CASSSTSQETQYF.

This chain connects TRBV2 to TRBJ2-1; the match to TRBD2 covers 12 bases. Losses at the gene ends were 5 bases for V and 9 bases for J; bases not matched to a gene: 14. The germline V gene encodes CDR1 SNHLY and CDR2 FYNNEI. This CDR3 is built from 17 residues. The CDR3 here is CASSKGNLAGGPGEQFF. The CDR3 DNA reads TGTGCCAGCAGTAAAGGGAATCTAGCGGGGGGGCCCGGTGAGCAGTTCTTC.